In this sample, the clone carrying this T cell receptor (beta chain) turned up once. Combining a sample-barcoded 5' primer with a J-beta primer mix, a second PCR ran for about 7 to 11 cycles. Every cDNA molecule bore a tag from a template-switch adaptor containing 12 random nucleotides. TCRdb re-derived calls from the 5' RACE reads in MiXCR, one entry per CDR3 protein. The table lists some 700,000 distinct CDR3 sequences, 43% of them singletons. The sample originates from a study of blood T cells in healthy people across ages. The donors, all healthy, were Caucasians living in Russia, aged about 6 to 95. No fewer than 5.5 micrograms of total RNA were isolated from every sample. What was sequenced was blood. This receptor was identified in a woman aged 55-70 years in good health.

CDR3 sequence: CASREGRTSTDTQYF. The CDR3 DNA reads TGTGCCAGCAGGGAGGGCCGGACTAGCACAGATACGCAGTATTTT. J is TRBJ2-3 and V is TRBV7-8; TRBD2 might be the D (6 bases). Germline-derived CDR1 and CDR2 are SGHVS and FQNEAQ. CDR3 length equals 15 residues. The germline V and J ends were trimmed by 6 bases and 0 bases, with 13 bases remaining between them.